Each of the 28 T cell receptor beta chains below was sequenced from the same sample in a study of spatial heterogeneity in lung cancer. Overall study results and limits: Mutation tallies in tumors tracked expanded intratumoral alpha and beta TCR counts.

TCRdb recomputed calls from the 5' RACE reads with MiXCR, one row per CDR3 protein. The sample holds 10,000 to 15,000 distinct CDR3 sequences, about 6.8% seen once. Indicated time point: sample taken at primary tumor resection. Their antigens are not known. The sequencing used lung tumor tissue, collected at surgery. The receptors derive from a female donor with early-stage non-small cell lung cancer.

This clonotype qualifies as medium-sized (0.01 to 0.1%). This rearrangement joins TRBV7-2 to TRBJ2-3; unclear D gene. The CDR3 totals 14 residues. Trimming took 2 bases from V and 2 from J, leaving 8 bases between them. Germline lookup yields CDR1 SGHTA and CDR2 FQGNSA. CDR3 sequence: CASSLPSNTDTQYF. In DNA form, the CDR3 reads TGTGCCAGCAGCTTACCAAGTAACACAGATACGCAGTATTTT.

This clonotype was counted between two and nine times. The chain employs TRBV6-4 and TRBJ2-1, with TRBD1 identical over 8 bases. The CDR3 contains 16 residues. Germline V lookup: CDR1 MRHNA, CDR2 SNTAGT. V was pared by 0 bases and J by 9 bases, with 10 bases of the junction left unmatched. The DNA for the CDR3 is TGTGCCAGCAGTGACTCGACAGGGGAATTTTTGTCTGAGCAGTTCTTC. This codes for CASSDSTGEFLSEQFF.

This clonotype was counted many times. This sequence joins TRBV20-1 and TRBJ1-2; tentatively, D is TRBD1 (5 bases). The CDR3 has 16 residues. CDR1 and CDR2 from the germline V gene are DFQATT and SNEGSKA (reference sequence). The ends were cut back, 6 bases at V and 3 bases at J, with 23 bases in the middle. CDR3 sequence reads: CSAEATGEDKHYGYTF. The CDR3 DNA sequence: TGCAGTGCAGAAGCTACCGGCGAGGACAAACACTATGGCTACACCTTC.

This clonotype is labeled as medium-sized (0.01 to 0.1%). The V gene is TRBV7-2, the J gene TRBJ2-7, with 10 bases fitting TRBD1. Germline lookup yields CDR1 SGHTA and CDR2 FQGNSA. V lost 1 base and J lost 2; bases outside the gene matches: 2. The CDR3 is 15 amino acids. The CDR3 nucleotides read TGTGCCAGCAGCTTAGGGGGGACAGGGGCCTACGAGCAGTACTTC. Its protein product is CASSLGGTGAYEQYF.

At least ten counts were recorded for this clonotype. The chain recombines TRBV20-1 with TRBJ2-3; TRBD2 aligns across 13 bases. Germline assignment: CDR1 DFQATT and CDR2 SNEGSKA (reference sequence). Trimming at V came to 4 bases and at J to 2 bases, leaving 3 bases not matched to a gene. The CDR3 runs to 15 residues. This CDR3 reads CSAKGLAGFTDTQYF. DNA of the CDR3: TGCAGTGCTAAGGGACTAGCGGGATTCACAGATACGCAGTATTTT.

This clonotype is judged medium-sized (0.01 to 0.1%). The chain links TRBV27 to TRBJ1-1; no clear D gene. CDR3 length equals 13 residues. V was trimmed by 4 bases and J by 4 bases, leaving 10 bases between them. Germline V gene data show CDR1 as MNHEY and CDR2 as SMNVEV (reference sequence). The CDR3 DNA follows: TGTGCCAGCAGTTCGAGGCGAGCCACTGAAGCTTTCTTT. Protein product: CASSSRRATEAFF.

At least ten counts were recorded for this clonotype. This chain uses TRBV7-3 with TRBJ1-2; a weak D match, TRBD1 (6 bases). CDR1 SGHTA and CDR2 FQGTGA come from the germline V gene. The CDR3 spans 11 residues. The germline V and J ends were trimmed by 4 bases and 7 bases, with 7 bases remaining between them. The CDR3 nucleotides read TGTGCCAGCAGCTCAGGGGTTGGCTACACCTTC. This sequence encodes CASSSGVGYTF.

This clonotype was counted a few times. V usage is TRBV29-1 and J usage is TRBJ2-3, with D uncertain. CDR3 length: 11 residues. Germline lookup yields CDR1 SQVTM and CDR2 ANQGSEA. V gave up 6 bases and J gave up 0 bases, with 4 bases separating them. In DNA, the CDR3 is TGCAGCGTGGGTAGCACAGATACGCAGTATTTT. Translated, it gives CSVGSTDTQYF.

At least ten counts were recorded for this clonotype. V gene TRBV20-1 combines with J gene TRBJ2-3, with D possibly TRBD2 on 6 matching bases. CDR1 and CDR2 from the germline V gene are DFQATT and SNEGSKA (reference sequence). V was clipped by 5 bases and J by 2 bases, with 14 bases between them. The CDR3 sequence is 14 residues long. CDR3 protein: CSAPPAGSTDTQYF. In nucleotides, the CDR3 is TGCAGTGCTCCTCCGGCGGGATCCACAGATACGCAGTATTTT.

In this sample, this clonotype turned up many times. The CDR3 loop reads CASSLLTSASYEQYF. For the CDR3, the DNA is TGCGCCAGCAGCTTGTTAACTAGTGCCTCCTACGAGCAGTACTTC. The rearrangement uses TRBV5-1 and TRBJ2-7, with D possibly matching TRBD2 (5 bases). The CDR3 spans 15 residues. V was shortened by 1 base and J by 0 bases, with 11 bases between the two germline ends. Germline V lookup: CDR1 SGHRS, CDR2 YFSETQ. The full variable domain, its missing parts supplied by reference TRBV5-1 and TRBJ2-7, is KAGVTQTPRYLIKTRGQQVTLSCSPISGHRSVSWYQQTPGQGLQFLFEYFSETQRNKGNFPGRFSGRQFSNSRSEMNVSTLELGDSALYLCASSLLTSASYEQYFGPGTRLTVT.

This clonotype was counted ten times or more. The rearrangement uses TRBV24-1 and TRBJ2-5; D is unclear. The ends were cut back, 7 bases at V and 5 bases at J, with 7 bases in the middle. Germline CDR1 and CDR2: KGHDR and SFDVKD. This CDR3 spans 11 amino acids. The CDR3 reads CATSQAETQYF. CDR3 in DNA: TGTGCCACCAGCCAAGCGGAGACCCAGTACTTC.

This clonotype showed up many times. J is TRBJ2-7 and V is TRBV6-6; perhaps TRBD2 as D (6 bases). Germline CDR1 and CDR2: MNHNY and SVGAGI (reference sequence). V lost 5 bases to trimming and J lost 2 bases, with 10 bases between them. The CDR3 runs 13 residues. The CDR3 coding sequence is TGTGCCAGCAGTGCGGGAATCGCCTACGAGCAGTACTTC. Protein sequence: CASSAGIAYEQYF.

On this clonotype itself: A read error is possible here, since a much larger clone lies one base away. This chain joins TRBV28 and TRBJ1-5; D is undetermined. This CDR3 has 17 residues. Trimming pared 1 base from V and 0 bases from J, leaving 13 bases between. In germline, CDR1 is MDHEN, CDR2 SYDVKM. Here the CDR3 DNA reads TGTGCCAGCAGTTTATCCTACCTTCGGACTAGCAATCAGCCCCAGCATTTT. This encodes CASSLSYLRTSNQPQHF.

This chain joins TRBV12-3 or TRBV12-4 and TRBJ2-5, with a possible D match to TRBD2 (5 bases). This CDR3 contains 14 residues. V was clipped by 5 bases and J by 4 bases, with 14 bases between them. The CDR3 loop reads CASSPGLVGETQYF. Written as DNA, the CDR3 is TGTGCCAGCAGTCCCGGACTGGTCGGAGAGACCCAGTACTTC.

In this sample, this clonotype is medium-sized. The chain is built from TRBV7-9 and TRBJ1-3; D may be TRBD1 (5 bases). V was cut by 5 bases and J by 0 bases, with 8 bases left in between. The CDR3 loop spans 14 amino acids. Per germline, CDR1 SEHNR and CDR2 FQNEAQ (reference sequence). CDR3 sequence (DNA): TGTGCCAGCAGCCCGGGGGGCTCTGGAAACACCATATATTTT. This encodes CASSPGGSGNTIYF. Filled out from reference TRBV7-9 and TRBJ1-3, the complete variable domain reads DTGVSQNPRHKITKRGQNVTFRCDPISEHNRLYWYRQTLGQGPEFLTYFQNEAQLEKSRLLSDRFSAERPKGSFSTLEIQRTEQGDSAMYLCASSPGGSGNTIYFGEGSWLTVV.

This clonotype was recorded at least ten times. V gene TRBV4-2 combines with J gene TRBJ2-7; 7 bases align to TRBD2. The CDR3 spans 17 residues. Trimming took 1 base from V and 4 from J; bases not matched to a gene: 13. Germline V CDR1 and CDR2: LGHNA, YNFKEQ. CDR3 protein: CASSQVYSGGSGYEQYF. The CDR3 coding sequence is TGTGCCAGCAGCCAAGTTTACAGCGGCGGGAGCGGGTACGAGCAGTACTTC.

This clonotype was counted ten times or more. This chain uses TRBV29-1 with TRBJ1-1; no definite D call. The CDR3 length is 12 residues. Germline CDR1 is SQVTM and CDR2 is ANQGSEA. V was cut by 6 bases and J by 3 bases, with 11 bases left in between. The chain's CDR3 is CSVSDSYTEAFF. Here the CDR3 DNA reads TGCAGCGTCTCAGACTCGTACACTGAAGCTTTCTTT.

This clonotype was observed many times. The chain recombines TRBV11-2 with TRBJ2-3; a weak D match, TRBD2 (5 bases). Trimming took off 0 bases at V and 5 bases at J, with 9 bases between the two ends. The CDR3 loop spans 14 amino acids. CDR1 and CDR2 (germline): SGHAT, FQNNGV. The CDR3 here is CASSLDVGIDTQYF. As DNA, the CDR3 is TGTGCCAGCAGCTTAGACGTCGGGATAGATACGCAGTATTTT.

V and J are TRBV5-1 and TRBJ1-1; 7 nucleotides line up with TRBD1. Germline V CDR1 and CDR2: SGHRS, YFSETQ. With 4 bases clipped from V and 1 base from J, the junction kept 10 bases outside the gene matches. The CDR3 runs 16 residues. The CDR3 sequence: CASSLGQAFGNTEAFF. CDR3 DNA: TGCGCCAGCAGCCTAGGACAGGCCTTCGGGAACACTGAAGCTTTCTTT.

This clonotype was observed many times. The chain employs TRBV7-6 and TRBJ2-1, with TRBD2 matching 9 bases. The germline gives CDR1 SGHVS, CDR2 FNYEAQ. CDR3 length: 15 amino acids. J lost 5 bases, V lost 4 bases, and 6 bases had no gene match. The CDR3 bases are TGTGCCAGCAGCTGGGCTAGCGGGACCCACAATGAGCAGTTCTTC. It yields the protein CASSWASGTHNEQFF.

The V gene is TRBV29-1, the J gene TRBJ2-3; D remains ambiguous. The CDR3 extends over 11 amino acids. V lost 5 bases and J lost 5, with 8 bases in between. Germline CDR1 SQVTM, CDR2 ANQGSEA. The CDR3 bases are TGCAGCGTTCTCGAGCAAGATACGCAGTATTTT. Residues: CSVLEQDTQYF.

V usage is TRBV6-5 and J usage is TRBJ2-3; 7 positions agree with TRBD2. Germline-derived CDR1 and CDR2 are MNHEY and SVGAGI. V dropped 2 bases and J dropped 7; count of bases not matched to a gene: 9. The length of the CDR3 is 15 residues. The DNA of the CDR3 is TGTGCCAGCAGTTACGGTTTGTCTAGCGGATATACGCAGTATTTT. It specifies CASSYGLSSGYTQYF.

By sample fraction, this clonotype is medium-sized. This chain uses TRBV4-2 with TRBJ1-3; no definite D call. V was clipped by 8 bases and J by 4 bases, with 18 bases between them. Per the germline V gene, CDR1 is LGHNA and CDR2 is YNFKEQ. The CDR3 spans 15 residues. CDR3: CASGSAGLSGNTIYF. CDR3 DNA sequence: TGTGCCAGCGGATCAGCGGGGTTGTCCGGAAACACCATATATTTT.

This clonotype was picked up many times. The rearrangement uses TRBV20-1 and TRBJ2-7; D unresolved. The length of the CDR3 is 11 residues. V was pared by 6 bases and J by 6 bases, with 12 bases between. Germline CDR1 DFQATT, CDR2 SNEGSKA (reference sequence). Here the CDR3 reads CSATSGSEQYF. The DNA of the CDR3 is TGCAGTGCCACCTCAGGTTCCGAGCAGTACTTC.

The gene calls are TRBV25-1 and TRBJ1-1, with 7 bases lining up with TRBD1. With V trimmed by 6 bases and J by 9 bases, 4 bases remained unmatched. CDR3 length: 11 residues. Germline assignment: CDR1 MGHDK and CDR2 SYGVNS. CDR3 DNA: TGTGCCAGCAGAGAGGACAGGCAAGCTTTCTTT. Amino acids: CASREDRQAFF.

By sample share, this clonotype is medium-sized. The V and J genes are TRBV27 and TRBJ1-1, with D maybe TRBD1 (6 bases). CDR1 MNHEY and CDR2 SMNVEV come from the germline V gene (reference sequence). Trimming removed 5 bases from V and 5 bases from J, with 9 bases in between. CDR3 length: 12 residues. The CDR3 region has the DNA TGTGCCAGCAGTCTAACAGGGACTGAAGCTTTCTTT. Translation gives CASSLTGTEAFF.

This clonotype occurred many times. CDR3 sequence: CASTRDYTTGELFF. The CDR3, as DNA: TGTGCCAGCACCCGGGACTATACCACCGGGGAGCTGTTTTTT. The chain links TRBV6-1 to TRBJ2-2, with TRBD2 matching over 7 bases. The CDR3 has 14 residues. V lost 7 bases to trimming and J lost 4 bases; unmatched junction nucleotides: 6. The germline CDR1 and CDR2 sequences are MNHNS and SASEGT.

In its sample, this clonotype is medium-sized. DNA of the CDR3: TGTGCCAGCAGTTACCGAAGGGAGCAGTACTTC. Its protein product is CASSYRREQYF. The chain recombines TRBV6-2 or TRBV6-3 with TRBJ2-7; D is unclear. The germline CDR1 and CDR2 sequences are MNHEY and SVGEGT. V shed 2 bases and J shed 7 bases, with 6 bases lying between them. CDR3 length equals 11 residues.